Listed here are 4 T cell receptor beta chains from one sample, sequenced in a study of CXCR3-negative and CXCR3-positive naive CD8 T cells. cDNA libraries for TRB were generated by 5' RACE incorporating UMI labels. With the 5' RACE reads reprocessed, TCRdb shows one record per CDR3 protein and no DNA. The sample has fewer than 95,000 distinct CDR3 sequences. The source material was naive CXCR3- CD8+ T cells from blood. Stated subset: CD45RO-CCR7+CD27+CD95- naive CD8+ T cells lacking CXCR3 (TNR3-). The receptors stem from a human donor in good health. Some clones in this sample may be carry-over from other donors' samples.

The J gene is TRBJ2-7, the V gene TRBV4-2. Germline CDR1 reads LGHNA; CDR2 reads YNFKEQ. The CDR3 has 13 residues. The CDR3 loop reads CASSQQASDEQYF.

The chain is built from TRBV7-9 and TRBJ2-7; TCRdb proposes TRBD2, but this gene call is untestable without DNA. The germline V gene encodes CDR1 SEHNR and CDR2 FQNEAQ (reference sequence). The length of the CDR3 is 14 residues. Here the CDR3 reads CASRPGGGPLEQYF.

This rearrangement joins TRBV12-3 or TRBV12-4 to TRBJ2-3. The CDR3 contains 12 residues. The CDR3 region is CASSFSTEPEYF.

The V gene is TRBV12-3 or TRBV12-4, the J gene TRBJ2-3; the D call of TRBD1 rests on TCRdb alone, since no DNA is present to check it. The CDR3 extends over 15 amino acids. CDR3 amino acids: CASSWVGTRTDTQYF.